Reported below is one TCR beta chain. Its antigen target is currently unknown. The sample holds no much larger clone one base away, and base qualities are not on file. This entry is derived from a study of T cell responses to AZD1222 COVID-19 vaccine (dated by TCRdb to the early 2020s). Study-wide context: AZD1222 recipients given second doses at about 4 weeks or at about 12 weeks were pooled, since spike-specific TCR depth and breadth were not found to differ between the two schedules. A total of 230 to 250 trial participants underwent TCR sequencing, of whom 207 received two doses of AZD1222 and 26 received two doses of the MenACWY control vaccine. Trial participants were enrolled by age into subgroups of 18-55, 56-69 and 70-plus years, and around 140, 26 and 57 TCR-sequenced participants, respectively, were included in these subgroups.

The germline V and J ends show losses of 6 bases and 5 bases respectively, and no gene match explains 4 bases of the junction. From its cysteine to its phenylalanine, the CDR3 spans 15 amino acids. The only DNA kept is the CDR3, 45 bases in frame from the first base. CDR1 and CDR2 (MNHEY, SVGEGT) derive from the germline V gene. Beyond this particular receptor, the publication reports: The vaccine-associated CD4 TCRs covered the entire spike protein, and the dominant responses fell in regions 160-218 and 743-854. Participants were mostly white British and included more females than males, and it was suggested by the authors that clonal diversity may have been underestimated. In the small 56-69-year group, the increase in depth fell short of significance, most likely because of low power. Spike-specific TCR breadth and depth rose significantly after two AZD1222 doses compared with day 0 and with MenACWY recipients. Only 5 to 7 AZD1222 recipients were SARS-CoV-2 seropositive at baseline, limiting conclusions about previously exposed vaccinees. No day 14 peak-response samples were available, so repertoires were characterized only after the peak T cell response. Reportedly, close to half of the unique spike-specific TCRs recognized epitopes lying outside the regions that are mutated in the B.1.351 and B.1.1.7 variants.

The CDR3 regions of human TCRbeta chains were analyzed by immunosequencing. Under the source paper's analysis protocol: Repertoire TCRs were checked for matches against a reference library of SARS-CoV-2-specific TCRs that had been generated using the MIRA antigen-specificity platform. Breadth meant the fraction of unique TCRs that were SARS-CoV-2-associated, whereas depth meant the fraction of total T cells that were SARS-CoV-2-associated. Using the MIRA data, each spike-specific TCR was assigned both to the spike region to which the TCR was reactive and to a CD4 or CD8 class. Log10-transformed breadth and depth values were compared by one-way ANOVA with Sidak's multiple comparisons tests. Sourced from immuneACCESS, this table was stored by TCRdb with only in-frame sequences that have V and J called. A share of the clones is absent; for the studies checked, an unresolved V gene accounts for under half, and the remainder has no known explanation. V and J calls and clone size are given by that table; D and trimming were obtained from the DNA. For this sample the table gives 85,000 to 110,000 clones, of which 80% to 90% were detected only once. The top ten clones comprise approximately 22% of the sample.

The sample's time point label is to be understood as: baseline before first vaccination. The vaccinee samples were drawn from two UK trials, COV001 and COV002, one of which was a single-blind randomized controlled phase 2/3 trial testing AZD1222 (ChAdOx1 nCoV-19) in healthy adults. For TCRbeta chain sequencing, PBMC samples were collected from trial participants at day 0 and at day 28 after the second dose. In this chain, TRBV6-2 or TRBV6-3 is recombined with TRBJ2-1; 13 central bases correspond to TRBD2. The receptor comes from an adult in good health. The input for sequencing was peripheral blood, taken on day 0 of AZD1222 vaccination. The DNA sequence is as follows: TGTGCCAGCAGCCCCGGGACTAGCGGGAACAATGAGCAGTTCTTC. This yields the protein CASSPGTSGNNEQFF.